Listed below are T cell receptor beta chains from one sample, sequenced in a study of blood T cell repertoires in COVID-19. Data came from immunoSEQ multiplex PCR; TCRdb stores just in-frame clones and leaves some out. The sample lists about 140,000 clones; nearly 80% were seen once. The sequenced sample was PBMCs or T cells enriched from blood (not recorded which). Source of these receptors: a woman between 50 and 59 years old who had recovered from COVID-19. Each CDR3 is given with its conserved first and last residue. Each record gives: J gene, clone size, V gene, D gene, CDR3 protein, CDR3 DNA. D genes are given only for firm matches. Clone size is stated in some rows and not others, as once, few, many or a class when expanded.

>TRBJ1-5|NA|TRBV29-1|NA
CSVEELGQPQHF
TGCAGCGTTGAAGAACTAGGACAGCCCCAGCATTTT
>TRBJ2-3|NA|TRBV9|NA
CASSVQADSSTDTQYF
TGTGCCAGCAGCGTTCAAGCGGACTCTAGCACAGATACGCAGTATTTT
>TRBJ2-1|once|TRBV5-1|TRBD2
CASSLGTSGGLYDRSYNEQFF
TGCGCCAGCAGCTTGGGGACTAGCGGGGGACTTTATGACCGCTCCTACAATGAGCAGTTCTTC
>TRBJ1-1|NA|TRBV11-2|NA
CASSEGLGEAFF
TGTGCCAGCAGCGAGGGCCTGGGTGAAGCTTTCTTT
>TRBJ1-1|NA|TRBV7-3|NA
CASSRDGQINTEAFF
TGTGCCAGCAGTCGGGATGGACAGATCAACACTGAAGCTTTCTTT
>TRBJ1-1|NA|TRBV2|NA
CASTPFTRYTEAFF
TGTGCCAGCACCCCCTTCACTCGGTACACTGAAGCTTTCTTT
>TRBJ1-5|NA|TRBV6-5|TRBD1
CASSRDREQPQHF
TGTGCCAGCAGCCGGGACAGGGAGCAGCCCCAGCATTTT
>TRBJ2-1|NA|TRBV5-5|TRBD2
CASSRIAGEQFF
TGTGCCAGCAGCAGAATAGCGGGGGAGCAGTTCTTC
>TRBJ1-4|NA|TRBV9|NA
CASSVGGRTNEKLFF
TGTGCCAGCAGCGTAGGGGGGAGGACTAATGAAAAACTGTTTTTT
>TRBJ1-3|once|TRBV9|NA
CASSRRPGGSGNTIYF
TGTGCCAGCAGCCGCAGGCCGGGCGGGTCTGGAAACACCATATATTTT
>TRBJ2-7|NA|TRBV28|TRBD1
CASTTGGAPYEQYF
TGTGCCAGCACCACAGGGGGTGCCCCCTACGAGCAGTACTTC
>TRBJ1-2|NA|TRBV2|NA
CASSPDSNYGYTF
TGTGCCAGCAGTCCCGACAGTAACTATGGCTACACCTTC
>TRBJ1-6|NA|TRBV28|NA
CASSSTATGNSPLHF
TGTGCCAGCAGTTCCACCGCCACAGGGAACTCACCCCTCCACTTT
>TRBJ2-1|NA|TRBV19|NA
CASNTPMIDNEQFF
TGTGCCAGTAACACCCCAATGATCGACAATGAGCAGTTCTTC
>TRBJ2-4|NA|TRBV12-3/TRBV12-4|TRBD1
CASSWTGLNIQYF
TGTGCCAGCAGTTGGACAGGCCTGAACATTCAGTACTTC
>TRBJ1-6|NA|TRBV11-2|NA
CASSSGVASPLHF
TGTGCCAGCAGCTCGGGGGTTGCTTCACCCCTCCACTTT
>TRBJ2-7|NA|TRBV7-3|TRBD1
CASTGTGGYEQYF
TGTGCCAGCACCGGGACAGGGGGTTACGAGCAGTACTTC
>TRBJ1-2|NA|TRBV4-1|NA
CASSQDSGMRSGYTF
TGCGCCAGCAGCCAAGATTCGGGAATGCGGAGTGGCTACACCTTC
>TRBJ2-7|NA|TRBV2|TRBD2
CASVGLADSYEQYF
TGTGCCAGCGTGGGACTAGCGGACTCCTACGAGCAGTACTTC
>TRBJ1-2|NA|TRBV24-1|TRBD1
CATSDSGQRGGYTF
TGTGCCACCAGTGATTCGGGACAGAGGGGTGGCTACACCTTC
>TRBJ1-1|NA|TRBV19|NA
CASSTRGSLNTEAFF
TGTGCCAGTAGTACCAGGGGCTCCTTGAACACTGAAGCTTTCTTT
>TRBJ2-7|NA|TRBV5-1|NA
CASSSYSRDEQYF
TGCGCCAGCAGCTCTTACAGCCGCGACGAGCAGTACTTC
>TRBJ1-2|NA|TRBV12-2|NA
CASHRTYGYTF
TGTGCAAGCCACAGGACCTATGGCTACACCTTC
>TRBJ2-1|NA|TRBV6-5|TRBD2
CASLFRASGNNEQFF
TGTGCCAGCCTATTCCGGGCTAGCGGTAACAATGAGCAGTTCTTC
>TRBJ1-1|once|TRBV6-5|NA
CASRISQGEAFF
TGTGCCAGCAGGATTTCTCAGGGTGAAGCTTTCTTT
>TRBJ2-1|NA|TRBV3-1/TRBV3-2|TRBD2
CASRRTSGSSYNEQFF
TGTGCCAGCAGACGAACTAGCGGGAGCTCCTACAATGAGCAGTTCTTC
>TRBJ2-3|NA|TRBV7-9|TRBD2
CASSFWREGDTQYF
TGTGCCAGCAGCTTTTGGCGGGAGGGAGATACGCAGTATTTT
>TRBJ2-2|NA|TRBV28|TRBD1
CASSLEGAGTGELFF
TGTGCCAGCAGTTTAGAGGGGGCAGGAACCGGGGAGCTGTTTTTT
>TRBJ2-7|few|TRBV27|TRBD1
CASSRQGSYEQYF
TGTGCCAGCAGTAGACAGGGTTCCTACGAGCAGTACTTC
>TRBJ2-1|NA|TRBV11-3|TRBD2
CASSLKLAGPNVEQFF
TGTGCCAGCAGCTTAAAACTAGCGGGGCCAAACGTTGAGCAGTTCTTC
>TRBJ2-7|many|TRBV7-9|TRBD1
CASSTTSRTGDHGQYF
TGTGCCAGCAGCACTACTTCCCGGACAGGGGACCATGGGCAGTACTTC
>TRBJ2-7|NA|TRBV6-5|NA
CASSKGPSYEQYF
TGTGCCAGCAGTAAGGGGCCTTCCTACGAGCAGTACTTC
>TRBJ1-2|NA|TRBV28|NA
CASSSPDSYGYTF
TGTGCCAGCAGTTCACCCGACAGCTATGGCTACACCTTC
>TRBJ2-1|NA|TRBV10-2|TRBD1
CASSDHTSGTGGYNEQFF
TGCGCCAGCAGTGATCATACCTCCGGGACAGGGGGTTATAATGAGCAGTTCTTC
>TRBJ2-1|few|TRBV3-1/TRBV3-2|NA
CASRLSNEQFF
TGTGCCAGCAGACTTAGCAACGAGCAGTTCTTC
>TRBJ1-5|NA|TRBV30|NA
CAGSGQTSNQPQHF
TGTGCCGGATCTGGACAGACAAGCAATCAGCCCCAGCATTTT
>TRBJ1-2|few|TRBV5-1|NA
CASSVGSIYGYTF
TGCGCCAGCAGCGTGGGGTCTATCTATGGCTACACCTTC
>TRBJ1-1|once|TRBV27|NA
CASSLRGGNTEAFF
TGTGCCAGCAGTTTAAGAGGGGGAAACACTGAAGCTTTCTTT
>TRBJ1-2|NA|TRBV7-9|TRBD1
CASSLLTGRSYYGYTF
TGTGCCAGCAGCTTGCTGACAGGGAGATCGTACTATGGCTACACCTTC
>TRBJ2-3|NA|TRBV7-6|NA
CASSLARTDTQYF
TGTGCCAGCAGCTTAGCGCGGACAGATACGCAGTATTTT
>TRBJ1-4|NA|TRBV13|TRBD1
CASSERQGTNEKLFF
TGTGCCAGCAGCGAGCGACAGGGGACTAATGAAAAACTGTTTTTT